Shown below are 14 T cell receptor beta chains from a single sample sequenced in a study of blood T cells in healthy people across ages. A second about 6 to 12 cycle PCR used barcoded and J-beta primers. TCRdb reanalysed the 5' RACE reads using MiXCR and keeps one entry per CDR3 protein. The sample records around 970,000 distinct CDR3 sequences, about 53% being singletons. Source material: blood. The receptor set was obtained from a woman aged 55-69 years in good health.

CDR3 residues: CSASRLAENYEQYF. The CDR3 region has the DNA TGCAGTGCTTCTAGACTAGCGGAGAACTACGAGCAGTACTTC. V is TRBV20-1 and J is TRBJ2-7; 9 bases line up with TRBD2. The germline V gene encodes CDR1 DFQATT and CDR2 SNEGSKA (reference sequence). The CDR3 has 14 amino acids. Trimming at V came to 5 bases and at J to 3 bases, leaving 8 bases not matched to a gene.

This chain uses TRBV6-6 with TRBJ2-7; a weak D match, TRBD1 (5 bases). This CDR3 spans 13 amino acids. Trimming shortened V by 5 bases and J by 2 bases, and 10 bases separated the two germline ends. Germline assignment: CDR1 MNHNY and CDR2 SVGAGI (reference sequence). DNA for the CDR3: TGTGCCAGCAGTCCAGGGTTCGCCTACGAGCAGTACTTC. Its protein product is CASSPGFAYEQYF.

The chain is built from TRBV4-3 and TRBJ2-7; a possible D gene is TRBD1 (6 bases). Trimming left V 5 bases short and J 2 bases short, with 13 bases between. Per the germline V gene, CDR1 is LGHNA and CDR2 is YSLEER. The CDR3 consists of 14 residues. The CDR3 reads CASSETGHPYEQYF. The CDR3 coding sequence is TGCGCCAGCAGCGAGACAGGTCATCCCTACGAGCAGTACTTC.

This chain joins TRBV29-1 and TRBJ2-3; a possible D gene is TRBD2 (6 bases). From germline, CDR1 is SQVTM and CDR2 ANQGSEA. Trimming shortened V by 6 bases and J by 0 bases, and 13 bases separated the two germline ends. There are 14 residues in the CDR3. Here the CDR3 reads CSVAGTYSTDTQYF. The CDR3 DNA is TGCAGCGTGGCCGGGACTTACAGCACAGATACGCAGTATTTT.

This clonotype appeared many times. J is TRBJ2-7 and V is TRBV20-1; TRBD2 aligns across 11 bases. Germline values: CDR1 DFQATT, CDR2 SNEGSKA (reference sequence). After removal of 4 bases from V and 2 bases from J, the junction contained 4 bases not matched to a gene. The CDR3 length is 14 residues. CDR3 protein: CSATGTSGTYEQYF. For the CDR3, the DNA is TGCAGTGCTACCGGGACTAGCGGCACCTACGAGCAGTACTTC.

On this clonotype itself: An end of the junction differs from the germline gene, which may be a read error. The chain employs TRBV10-3 and TRBJ1-2, with D hard to call. The V gene's germline CDR1 is ENHRY and CDR2 SYGVKD. The CDR3 length is 12 residues. CDR3 sequence: CATQTRNYGYTF. The CDR3 DNA sequence: TGTGCCACCCAAACGCGCAACTACGGCTACACCTTC.

This sequence joins TRBV4-2 and TRBJ2-7; weak D call: TRBD2 (5 bases). TRBJ2-5 explains the end of the DNA better; the J call may be wrong. Germline V lookup: CDR1 LGHNA, CDR2 YNFKEQ. The CDR3 is 14 amino acids. CDR3 amino acids: CASSQDPGWETQYF. As DNA, the CDR3 is TGTGCCAGCAGCCAAGACCCGGGATGGGAGACCCAGTACTTC.

The rearrangement links TRBV6-1 to TRBJ2-3; 7 bases line up with TRBD2. In germline, CDR1 is MNHNS, CDR2 SASEGT. Trimming removed 7 bases from V and 1 base from J; junction bases left unmatched: 11. The CDR3 runs to 16 residues. The CDR3, as DNA: TGTGCCAGCATGAATCGGGGCGGGAGTGGCACAGATACGCAGTATTTT. It encodes CASMNRGGSGTDTQYF.

The J gene is TRBJ2-1, the V gene TRBV20-1, with D possibly being TRBD1 (5 bases). The germline CDR1 and CDR2 sequences are DFQATT and SNEGSKA (reference sequence). V dropped 6 bases and J dropped 5 bases, with 20 bases sitting between them. CDR3 length: 15 residues. The CDR3 coding sequence is TGCAGTGCACCGATACCTAGGGGTACGAACAATGAGCAGTTCTTC. Translated, it gives CSAPIPRGTNNEQFF.

This clonotype was counted ten times or more. J is TRBJ2-5 and V is TRBV25-1; D call uncertain. The CDR3 length is 14 residues. V was cut by 1 base and J by 5 bases, with 11 bases left in between. Germline V gene sequence: CDR1 MGHDK, CDR2 SYGVNS. The CDR3 sequence is CASSESPNWETQYF. In nucleotides, the CDR3 is TGTGCCAGCAGTGAATCCCCAAATTGGGAGACCCAGTACTTC.

CDR3 region: CSAKRGQDYGYTF. The DNA of the CDR3 is TGCAGTGCAAAGAGGGGACAGGACTATGGCTACACCTTC. The V gene is TRBV20-1, the J gene TRBJ1-2; 8 positions match TRBD1. V lost 6 bases to trimming and J lost 3 bases; unmatched junction nucleotides: 6. Germline V gives CDR1 DFQATT, CDR2 SNEGSKA (reference sequence). This CDR3 is 13 amino acids long.

The J gene is TRBJ2-7, the V gene TRBV20-1, with D perhaps given as TRBD1 or TRBD2 (5 bases each). Germline-derived CDR1 and CDR2 are DFQATT and SNEGSKA (reference sequence). The V end lost 5 bases, the J end lost 5 bases, and 31 bases lay between the germline ends. This CDR3 spans 18 amino acids. Written as DNA, the CDR3 is TGCAGTGCTCCGGGGCCGTATAACGCAAACCCCCTAGGAAACGAGCAGTACTTC. Translating gives CSAPGPYNANPLGNEQYF.

J is TRBJ2-4 and V is TRBV18; D may match TRBD1 or TRBD2 (7 bases each). Near its end, the DNA agrees better with TRBJ2-7, so the J call may be wrong. CDR1 KGHSH and CDR2 LQKENI come from the germline V gene. CDR3 length equals 14 residues. The CDR3: CASSPSQGTTEQYF. The CDR3, as DNA: TGTGCCAGCTCACCGTCACAGGGGACTACCGAGCAGTACTTC.

The genes are TRBV20-1 and TRBJ2-5; the D call may be TRBD1 or TRBD2 (5 bases each). The length of the CDR3 is 13 residues. Germline assignment: CDR1 DFQATT and CDR2 SNEGSKA (reference sequence). Trimming stripped 6 bases from V and 5 bases from J, with 16 bases between. CDR3 nucleotides: TGCAGTGCCCGCGGCCGGGGCATGGAGACCCAGTACTTC. It specifies CSARGRGMETQYF.